This entry lists 10 T cell receptor beta chains sequenced from one sample in a study of shared clonotypes between healthy human individuals (dated by TCRdb to 2019 to 2021). Libraries were built with the immunoSEQ multiplex PCR assay. Held by TCRdb, this immuneACCESS table contains in-frame sequences only and omits some clones. Under half of the omission traces to an unresolved V gene where checked; the cause of the rest is unknown. The sample has approximately 460,000 clones on record, about 74% of them singletons. The top ten hold more than 10% of the sample. The sequencing sample was made of PBMCs. The receptors originated from a woman between 40 and 55 years old in good health. Some clones in this sample may be carry-over from other donors' samples.

The chain carries TRBV9 and TRBJ1-1; no clear D gene. V lost 0 bases and J lost 7, with 16 bases in between. Germline lookup yields CDR1 SGDLS and CDR2 YYNGEE. The CDR3 covers 15 residues. The chain's CDR3 is CASSVGSRRRDEAFF. CDR3 coding DNA: TGTGCCAGCAGCGTAGGGTCCCGTCGACGGGATGAAGCTTTCTTT.

The chain employs TRBV5-1 and TRBJ1-1, with D hard to call. CDR1 is SGHRS and CDR2 is YFSETQ in the germline V gene. This CDR3 spans 18 amino acids. Trimming took off 0 bases at V and 1 base at J, with 19 bases between the two ends. DNA for the CDR3: TGCGCCAGCAGCTTGGAACTCGGGCACCCCCGAGCGAACACTGAAGCTTTCTTT. It codes for CASSLELGHPRANTEAFF.

Concerning this clone: Just one base apart from a much larger clone, this may be a read error. This rearrangement joins TRBV11-2 to TRBJ2-5; TRBD1 matches 7 bases. Germline values: CDR1 SGHAT, CDR2 FQNNGV. The CDR3 runs 14 residues. The CDR3 sequence: CASSFGQAKGTRYF. CDR3 nucleotides: TGTGCCAGCAGCTTTGGACAGGCTAAGGGCACCCGGTACTTC.

The chain carries TRBV7-6 and TRBJ2-7; TRBD2 matches at 8 bases. The CDR3 consists of 16 residues. The V gene's germline CDR1 is SGHVS and CDR2 FNYEAQ. J lost 5 bases, V lost 2 bases, and 11 bases had no gene match. In DNA form, the CDR3 reads TGTGCCAGCAGCTTACAGCCTTCCGGGAGGGTCGACGAGCAGTACTTC. Translated, it gives CASSLQPSGRVDEQYF.

V and J are TRBV5-1 and TRBJ2-7; TRBD1 or TRBD2 may be the D gene (5 bases each). Looked up from germline, CDR1 is SGHRS and CDR2 is YFSETQ. V dropped 3 bases and J dropped 2 bases, with 18 bases sitting between them. CDR3 length: 16 amino acids. DNA of the CDR3: TGCGCCAGCAGCTCAACTTACCAGGGACGGCCCTACGAGCAGTACTTC. It translates to CASSSTYQGRPYEQYF.

The rearrangement links TRBV2 to TRBJ2-5, with 11 bases lining up with TRBD2. The CDR3 is 15 amino acids. Per germline, CDR1 SNHLY and CDR2 FYNNEI. V shed 5 bases and J 4 bases; nucleotides not matched to a gene: 6. The DNA for the CDR3 is TGTGCCAGCAGTAATAGCGGGAGGGCCGGAGAGACCCAGTACTTC. Its protein is CASSNSGRAGETQYF.

V is TRBV7-7 and J is TRBJ2-2; 13 bases line up with TRBD2. CDR3 length: 17 amino acids. Per the germline V gene, CDR1 is SSHAT and CDR2 is FNYEAQ (reference sequence). The chain's CDR3 is CASGSGTSGIDTGELFF. The DNA for the CDR3 is TGTGCTAGCGGCTCGGGGACTAGCGGGATCGACACCGGGGAGCTGTTTTTT.

This clone occurred many times. The sample has other DNA sequences that encode this CDR3 too. The chain employs TRBV28 and TRBJ2-1; a weak D match, TRBD1 (5 bases). The CDR3 is 16 residues long. The V gene's germline CDR1 is MDHEN and CDR2 SYDVKM. Trimming stripped 5 bases from V and 4 bases from J, with 18 bases between. CDR3 protein: CASSRAGSGGYNEQFF. The CDR3 DNA is TGTGCCAGCAGTCGCGCAGGGTCTGGTGGGTACAATGAGCAGTTCTTC.

Of note for this clone: A far larger clone is a single base away, which makes a read error likely. The same CDR3 can be traced to other DNA sequences in this sample. The chain joins TRBV30 to TRBJ1-5; D gene ambiguous. CDR1 GTSNPN and CDR2 SVGIG come from the germline V gene (reference sequence). This CDR3 contains 13 residues. Between the trimmed V and J ends, which lost 5 bases and 2 bases, there was a span of 10 bases. The CDR3 DNA follows: TGTGCCTGGGGCAACGGGGGCAATCAGCCCCAGCATTTT. Its protein is CAWGNGGNQPQHF.

This rearrangement joins TRBV18 to TRBJ1-2; 8 bases fit TRBD1. V trimming: 0 bases; J trimming: 4 bases; junction bases outside the gene matches: 4. The CDR3 sequence is 15 residues long. Germline assignment: CDR1 KGHSH and CDR2 LQKENI. The CDR3 loop is CASSPPVQGAYGYTF. The CDR3 nucleotides read TGTGCCAGCTCACCACCGGTGCAGGGGGCCTATGGCTACACCTTC.